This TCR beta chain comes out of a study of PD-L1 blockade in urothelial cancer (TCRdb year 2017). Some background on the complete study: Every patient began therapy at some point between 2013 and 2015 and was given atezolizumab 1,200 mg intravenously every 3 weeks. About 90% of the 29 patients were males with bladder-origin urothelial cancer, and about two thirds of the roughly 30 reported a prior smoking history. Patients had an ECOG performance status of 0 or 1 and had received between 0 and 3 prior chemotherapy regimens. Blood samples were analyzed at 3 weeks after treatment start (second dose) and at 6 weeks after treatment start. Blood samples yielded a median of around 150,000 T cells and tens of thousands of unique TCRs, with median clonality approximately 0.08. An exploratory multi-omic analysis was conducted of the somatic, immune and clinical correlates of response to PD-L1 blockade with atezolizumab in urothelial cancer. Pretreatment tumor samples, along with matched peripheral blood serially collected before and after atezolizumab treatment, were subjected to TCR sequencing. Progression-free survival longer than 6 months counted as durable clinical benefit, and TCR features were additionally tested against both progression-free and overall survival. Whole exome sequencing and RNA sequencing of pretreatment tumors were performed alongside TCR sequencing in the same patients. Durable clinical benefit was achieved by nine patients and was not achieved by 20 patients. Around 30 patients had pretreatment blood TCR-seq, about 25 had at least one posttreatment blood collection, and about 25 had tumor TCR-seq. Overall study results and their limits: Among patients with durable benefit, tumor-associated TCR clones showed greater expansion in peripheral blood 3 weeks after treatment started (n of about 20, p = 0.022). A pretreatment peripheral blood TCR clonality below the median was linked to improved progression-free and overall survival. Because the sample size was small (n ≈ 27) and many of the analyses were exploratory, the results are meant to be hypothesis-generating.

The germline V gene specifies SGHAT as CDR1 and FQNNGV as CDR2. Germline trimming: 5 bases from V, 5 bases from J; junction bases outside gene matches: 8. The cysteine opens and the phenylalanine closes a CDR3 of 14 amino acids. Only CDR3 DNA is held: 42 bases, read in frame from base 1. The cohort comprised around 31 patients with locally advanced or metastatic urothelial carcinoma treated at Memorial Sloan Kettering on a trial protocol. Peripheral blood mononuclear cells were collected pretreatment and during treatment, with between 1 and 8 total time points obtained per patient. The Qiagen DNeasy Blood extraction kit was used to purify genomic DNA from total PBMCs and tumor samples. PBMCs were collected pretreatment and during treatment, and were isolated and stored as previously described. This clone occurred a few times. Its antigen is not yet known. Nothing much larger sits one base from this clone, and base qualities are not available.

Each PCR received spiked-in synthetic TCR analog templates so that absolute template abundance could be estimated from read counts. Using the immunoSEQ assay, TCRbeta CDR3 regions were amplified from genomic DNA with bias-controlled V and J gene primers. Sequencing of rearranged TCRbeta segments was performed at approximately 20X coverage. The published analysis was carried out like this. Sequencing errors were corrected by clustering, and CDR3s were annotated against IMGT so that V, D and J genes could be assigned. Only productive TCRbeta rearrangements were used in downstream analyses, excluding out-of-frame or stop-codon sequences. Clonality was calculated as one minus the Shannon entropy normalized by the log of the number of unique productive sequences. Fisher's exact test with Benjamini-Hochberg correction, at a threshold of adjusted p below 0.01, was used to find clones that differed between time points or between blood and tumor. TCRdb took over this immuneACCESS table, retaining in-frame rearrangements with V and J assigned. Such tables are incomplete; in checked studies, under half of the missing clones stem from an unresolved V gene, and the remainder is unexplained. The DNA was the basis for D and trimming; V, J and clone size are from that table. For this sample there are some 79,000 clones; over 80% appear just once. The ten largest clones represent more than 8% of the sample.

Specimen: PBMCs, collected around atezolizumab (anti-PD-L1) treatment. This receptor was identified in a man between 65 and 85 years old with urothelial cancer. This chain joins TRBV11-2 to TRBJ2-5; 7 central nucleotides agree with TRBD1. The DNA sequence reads TGTGCCAGCAGCCAAAGGGGGCCGCGGGAGACCCAGTACTTC. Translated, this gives CASSQRGPRETQYF.